The following is a T cell receptor beta chain sequence with its context. Its matching antigen is unknown. Making use of molecular barcodes, quantitative 5'-RACE generated TCR beta libraries. TCRdb reanalysed the 5' RACE reads using MiXCR and keeps one entry per CDR3 protein. This sample has some 130,000 distinct CDR3 sequences; roughly an eighth occur once, and the top ten carry 2.5% to 3.5%. These data originate in a study of CD8 T cells in ankylosing spondylitis. The germline V gene has CDR1 SGHRS and CDR2 YFSETQ. The CDR3 consists of 16 residues. Trimming at V came to 5 bases and at J to 7 bases, leaving 15 bases not matched to a gene. General study findings and limits: Researchers reportedly found disease-linked clones significantly enriched in matched ankylosing spondylitis synovial fluid.

The sample comprised blood, either unsorted or a sorted T cell fraction (not recorded which). The rearrangement uses TRBV5-1 and TRBJ2-1; TRBD2 agrees at 7 bases. This clonotype was sampled from a female donor with ankylosing spondylitis or in good health (not recorded which). Here the CDR3 reads CASRGRASFYGNEQFF. CDR3 bases: TGCGCCAGCAGAGGGAGGGCCTCTTTTTATGGAAATGAGCAGTTCTTC.